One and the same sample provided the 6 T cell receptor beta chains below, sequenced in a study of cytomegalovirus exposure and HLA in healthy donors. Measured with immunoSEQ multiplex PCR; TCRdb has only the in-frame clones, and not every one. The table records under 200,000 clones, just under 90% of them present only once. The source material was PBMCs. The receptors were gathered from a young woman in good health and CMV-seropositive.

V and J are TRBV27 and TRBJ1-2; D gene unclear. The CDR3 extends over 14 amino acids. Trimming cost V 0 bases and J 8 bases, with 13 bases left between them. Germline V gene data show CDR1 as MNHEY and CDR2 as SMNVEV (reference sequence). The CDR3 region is CASSLSPRLDGYTF. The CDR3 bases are TGTGCCAGCAGTTTATCGCCGAGGCTCGACGGCTACACCTTC.

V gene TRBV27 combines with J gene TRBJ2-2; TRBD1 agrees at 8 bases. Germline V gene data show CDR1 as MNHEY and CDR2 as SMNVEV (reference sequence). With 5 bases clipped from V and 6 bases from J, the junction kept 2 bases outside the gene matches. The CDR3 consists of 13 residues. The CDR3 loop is CASSRQGPGELFF. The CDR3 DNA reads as TGTGCCAGCAGTAGACAGGGGCCCGGGGAGCTGTTTTTT.

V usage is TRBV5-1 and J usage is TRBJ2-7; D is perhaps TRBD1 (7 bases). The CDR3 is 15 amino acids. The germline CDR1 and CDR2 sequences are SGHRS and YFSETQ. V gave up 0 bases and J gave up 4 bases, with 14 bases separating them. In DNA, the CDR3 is TGCGCCAGCAGCTTGGTGGCAGGGGGAGGATACGAGCAGTACTTC. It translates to CASSLVAGGGYEQYF.

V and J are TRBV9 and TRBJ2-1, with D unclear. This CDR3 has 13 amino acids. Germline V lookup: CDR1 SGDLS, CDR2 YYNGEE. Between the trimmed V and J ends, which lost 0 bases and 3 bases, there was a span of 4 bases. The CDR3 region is CASSVVDYNEQFF. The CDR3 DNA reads TGTGCCAGCAGCGTAGTAGACTACAATGAGCAGTTCTTC.

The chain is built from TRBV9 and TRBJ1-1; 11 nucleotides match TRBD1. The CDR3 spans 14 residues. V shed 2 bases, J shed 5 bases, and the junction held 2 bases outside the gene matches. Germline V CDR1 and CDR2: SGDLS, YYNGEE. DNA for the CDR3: TGTGCCAGCAGCGTTGGGACAGGGGGAACTGAAGCTTTCTTT. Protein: CASSVGTGGTEAFF. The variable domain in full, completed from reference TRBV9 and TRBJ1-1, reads DSGVTQTPKHLITATGQRVTLRCSPRSGDLSVYWYQQSLDQGLQFLIQYYNGEERAKGNILERFSAQQFPDLHSELNLSSLELGDSALYFCASSVGTGGTEAFFGQGTRLTVV.

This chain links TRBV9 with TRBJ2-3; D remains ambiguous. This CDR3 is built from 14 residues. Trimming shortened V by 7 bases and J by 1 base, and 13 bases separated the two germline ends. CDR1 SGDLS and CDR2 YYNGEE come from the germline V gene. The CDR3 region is CASGSGWGTDTQYF. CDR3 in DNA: TGTGCCAGCGGGTCAGGTTGGGGCACAGATACGCAGTATTTT. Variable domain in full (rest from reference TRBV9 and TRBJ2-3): DSGVTQTPKHLITATGQRVTLRCSPRSGDLSVYWYQQSLDQGLQFLIQYYNGEERAKGNILERFSAQQFPDLHSELNLSSLELGDSALYFCASGSGWGTDTQYFGPGTRLTVL.